These 18 T cell receptor beta chains originate from one sample sequenced in a study of T cell responses to AZD1222 COVID-19 vaccine. The repertoire was sequenced with immunoSEQ multiplex PCR; TCRdb's copy has only in-frame clones and lacks some. The table has roughly 200,000 clones, just over 90% seen once. Sample: peripheral blood, taken 28 days after the second dose of the MenACWY control vaccine. The receptors shown here come from an adult who received the MenACWY meningococcal vaccine as a control.

Written as DNA, the CDR3 is TGTGCCAGCAGACGGACAGGCCCGGGCACTGAAGCTTTCTTT. Amino acids: CASRRTGPGTEAFF. The V call is TRBV6-5, the J call TRBJ1-1; 7 bases agree with TRBD1. The germline CDR1 and CDR2 sequences are MNHEY and SVGAGI. J gave up 4 bases and V 6 bases, and 8 bases lay outside the gene matches. The CDR3 sequence is 14 residues long.

V is TRBV25-1 and J is TRBJ1-2; D perhaps matches TRBD1 (6 bases). CDR1 and CDR2 from the germline V gene are MGHDK and SYGVNS. V dropped 7 bases and J dropped 4 bases, with 10 bases sitting between them. This CDR3 has 12 residues. The CDR3 sequence: CASTGTLYGYTF. Written as DNA, the CDR3 is TGTGCCAGCACCGGGACACTCTATGGCTACACCTTC.

The chain employs TRBV6-5 and TRBJ1-2; D ambiguous. The CDR3 is made up of 15 amino acids. V was pared by 2 bases and J by 0 bases, with 10 bases between. From germline, CDR1 is MNHEY and CDR2 SVGAGI. The DNA for the CDR3 is TGTGCCAGCAGTTACCTCCCGGGGACTAACTATGGCTACACCTTC. It is translated as CASSYLPGTNYGYTF.

A single count supports this clone. The chain joins TRBV6-5 to TRBJ1-1, with unresolved D. The V end was cut by 7 bases, the J end by 4 bases, with 13 bases between. Germline V gene sequence: CDR1 MNHEY, CDR2 SVGAGI. The CDR3 is 13 amino acids. Written as DNA, the CDR3 is TGTGCCAGCATGGCAACGCGGGGCACTGAAGCTTTCTTT. Translated: CASMATRGTEAFF.

The chain is built from TRBV11-1 and TRBJ1-2; D gene ambiguous. Germline-derived CDR1 and CDR2 are SGHAT and FQDESV (reference sequence). The CDR3 loop spans 14 amino acids. V lost 5 bases, J lost 3 bases, and 13 bases lay in between. DNA of the CDR3: TGTGCCAGCAGCCCCGACCCAACTTACTATGGCTACACCTTC. The encoded protein is CASSPDPTYYGYTF.

This chain links TRBV5-4 with TRBJ1-5; TRBD1 might be the D (6 bases). Trimming took off 4 bases at V and 7 bases at J, with 12 bases between the two ends. Per the germline V gene, CDR1 is SGHNT and CDR2 is YYREEE (reference sequence). The CDR3 length is 13 residues. CDR3 amino acids: CASSPGVGQPQHF. CDR3 bases: TGTGCCAGCAGCCCAGGGGTAGGACAGCCCCAGCATTTT.

The chain is built from TRBV6-5 and TRBJ2-7, with 8 bases fitting TRBD2. With 7 bases clipped from V and 2 bases from J, the junction kept 4 bases outside the gene matches. The CDR3 contains 13 residues. The germline V gene has CDR1 MNHEY and CDR2 SVGAGI. The CDR3 spells CASIPAGAYEQYF. CDR3 nucleotides: TGTGCCAGCATTCCAGCGGGGGCCTACGAGCAGTACTTC.

The chain is built from TRBV30 and TRBJ2-1, with 8 bases lining up with TRBD2. V lost 7 bases, J lost 9 bases, and 11 bases stayed unmatched. This CDR3 has 13 amino acids. Germline V gene lookup returns CDR1 GTSNPN and CDR2 SVGIG (reference sequence). As DNA, the CDR3 is TGTGCCTTCACTACTAGCGGTAAAGGTGAGCAGTTCTTC. The encoded protein is CAFTTSGKGEQFF.

This clone was observed a few times. The chain recombines TRBV18 with TRBJ1-3; TRBD1 matches 8 bases. Germline V gene lookup returns CDR1 KGHSH and CDR2 LQKENI. V shed 5 bases and J 2 bases; nucleotides not matched to a gene: 8. The CDR3 sequence is 16 residues long. For the CDR3, the DNA is TGTGCCAGCTCAGTCACAGGGGGACAGGCTGGAAACACCATATATTTT. It yields the protein CASSVTGGQAGNTIYF.

The CDR3 DNA reads as TGTGCCAGCAGTAATGGGGGGACAGTAAACTCTGGGGCCAACGTCCTGACTTTC. Its protein product is CASSNGGTVNSGANVLTF. The chain recombines TRBV5-6 with TRBJ2-6, with D perhaps TRBD1 (7 bases). Germline values: CDR1 SGHDT, CDR2 YYEEEE. CDR3 length equals 18 residues. Trimming took 5 bases from V and 0 from J, leaving 18 bases between them.

The rearrangement uses TRBV10-3 and TRBJ1-6; D is unclear. The length of the CDR3 is 14 residues. V lost 4 bases and J lost 9, with 13 bases in between. Germline V lookup: CDR1 ENHRY, CDR2 SYGVKD. CDR3 sequence reads: CAISVNSRASPLHF. The CDR3 DNA follows: TGTGCCATCAGTGTGAACAGCAGAGCTTCACCCCTCCACTTT.

This chain joins TRBV19 and TRBJ1-2, with D possibly being TRBD1 (5 bases). Germline V gene lookup returns CDR1 LNHDA and CDR2 SQIVND (reference sequence). CDR3 size: 14 residues. The V end was cut by 2 bases, the J end by 4 bases, with 11 bases between. CDR3 amino acids: CASSITRTLYGYTF. The CDR3 DNA reads as TGTGCCAGTAGTATAACGAGGACACTCTATGGCTACACCTTC.

The chain is built from TRBV4-2 and TRBJ2-7; TRBD2 matches at 9 bases. There are 15 residues in the CDR3. Unmatched junction bases numbered 8, after V lost 4 bases and J lost 4 bases. CDR1 is LGHNA, CDR2 YNFKEQ, per germline. In DNA, the CDR3 is TGTGCCAGCAGCCCTAAGACTAGCGGAAAATACGAGCAGTACTTC. Amino acid sequence: CASSPKTSGKYEQYF.

As to this clone: In the same sample, other DNA sequences code for this CDR3. CDR3 DNA: TGTGCCAGCAGTGTTGACAGGGTGAACACTGAAGCTTTCTTT. Residues: CASSVDRVNTEAFF. The J gene is TRBJ1-1, the V gene TRBV2; 7 bases are a match to TRBD1. CDR1 SNHLY and CDR2 FYNNEI come from the germline V gene. This CDR3 has 14 residues. Germline trimming cut 4 bases from V and 0 bases from J; bases unmatched to any gene: 2.

The chain employs TRBV10-3 and TRBJ1-5, with D possibly matching TRBD1 (6 bases). The CDR3 sequence is 15 residues long. With 0 bases removed from V and 4 bases from J, the gap between germline ends came to 10 bases. CDR1 and CDR2 (germline): ENHRY, SYGVKD. The CDR3 is CAISESVTGNQPQHF. For the CDR3, the DNA is TGTGCCATCAGTGAGTCGGTCACAGGGAATCAGCCCCAGCATTTT.

J is TRBJ1-5 and V is TRBV27, with unresolved D. The V gene lost 5 bases and the J gene lost 2 bases, with 22 bases spanning the gap. The CDR3 covers 18 residues. The V gene's germline CDR1 is MNHEY and CDR2 SMNVEV (reference sequence). The CDR3 DNA is TGTGCCAGCAGTCCCGACCCCCTCCGGGTCAGAGGCAATCAGCCCCAGCATTTT. It is translated as CASSPDPLRVRGNQPQHF.

V usage is TRBV9 and J usage is TRBJ1-1; 10 bases agree with TRBD1. The junction had 9 bases not matched to a gene; V was cut back by 3 bases and J by 4 bases. In germline, CDR1 is SGDLS, CDR2 YYNGEE. This CDR3 contains 16 residues. CDR3 sequence: CASSGGQGEKGTEAFF. The CDR3 DNA follows: TGTGCCAGCAGCGGTGGACAGGGGGAGAAAGGCACTGAAGCTTTCTTT. The entire variable domain, with the rest obtained from reference TRBV9 and TRBJ1-1, is as follows: DSGVTQTPKHLITATGQRVTLRCSPRSGDLSVYWYQQSLDQGLQFLIQYYNGEERAKGNILERFSAQQFPDLHSELNLSSLELGDSALYFCASSGGQGEKGTEAFFGQGTRLTVV.

CDR3 nucleotide sequence: TGTGCCAGCAGGGCGACAGGGTCCAATCAGCCCCAGCATTTT. Amino acid sequence: CASRATGSNQPQHF. The rearrangement uses TRBV4-2 and TRBJ1-5, with 7 positions matching TRBD1. Germline CDR1 LGHNA, CDR2 YNFKEQ. The junction had 5 bases not matched to a gene; V was cut back by 6 bases and J by 3 bases. CDR3 length equals 14 residues.